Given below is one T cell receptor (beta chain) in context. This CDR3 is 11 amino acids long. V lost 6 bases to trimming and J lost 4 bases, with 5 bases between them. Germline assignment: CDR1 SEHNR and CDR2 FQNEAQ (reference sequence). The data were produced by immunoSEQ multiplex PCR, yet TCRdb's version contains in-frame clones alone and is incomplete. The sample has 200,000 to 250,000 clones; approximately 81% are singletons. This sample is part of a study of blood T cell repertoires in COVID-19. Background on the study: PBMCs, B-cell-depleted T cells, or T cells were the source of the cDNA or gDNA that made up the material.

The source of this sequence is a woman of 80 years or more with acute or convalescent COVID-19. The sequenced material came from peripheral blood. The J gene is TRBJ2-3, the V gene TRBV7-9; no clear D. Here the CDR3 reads CASRQSDTQYF. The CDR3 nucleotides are TGTGCCAGCAGACAATCAGATACGCAGTATTTT.